The rows below give T cell receptor beta chains drawn from one sample of a study of CD8+CD57+ T cells in acquired aplastic anemia. TCRdb redid the calling of the reads with MiXCR, one entry per CDR3 protein. The data hold 200,000 to 250,000 distinct CDR3 sequences, with around 49% observed a single time. The sequencing sample was made of sorted CD4+, CD8+, or CD8+CD57+ T cells (not recorded which) from PBMCs. Receptors were obtained from a human donor with aplastic anemia. Each CDR3 is given with its conserved first and last residue. Fields, in order: V gene, J gene, CDR3 length, D gene, clone size, CDR3 protein, CDR3 DNA. The D gene is left open where the match is weak. Clone size is not always given. Where it is, it says once, few, many or a class for expanded clones.

TRBV2	TRBJ2-7	13	TRBD1	NA	CASATGAPYEQYF	TGTGCCAGCGCAACAGGGGCCCCCTACGAGCAGTACTTC
TRBV20-1	TRBJ1-1	13	NA	NA	CSASKGKDTEAFF	TGCAGTGCTAGCAAGGGGAAGGACACTGAAGCTTTCTTT
TRBV29-1	TRBJ1-4	12	NA	many	CSVGTDNEKLFF	TGCAGCGTTGGGACAGATAATGAAAAACTGTTTTTT
TRBV7-2	TRBJ2-7	17	TRBD2	NA	CASSLTSGGLALYEQYF	TGTGCCAGCAGCTTAACTAGCGGGGGTTTGGCCCTCTACGAGCAGTACTTC
TRBV6-1	TRBJ1-5	15	NA	many	CASRQSPNGNQPQHF	TGTGCCAGCAGACAGTCTCCTAACGGGAATCAGCCCCAGCATTTT
TRBV6-1	TRBJ1-2	11	NA	once	CASSDVDGYTF	TGTGCCAGCAGTGATGTGGACGGCTACACCTTC
TRBV4-2	TRBJ2-1	16	NA	NA	CASSQAGTSTYNEQFF	TGTGCCAGCAGCCAAGCAGGGACGAGTACCTACAATGAGCAGTTCTTC
TRBV9	TRBJ2-7	14	TRBD2	many	CASSISGGHYEQYF	TGTGCCAGCAGCATTAGCGGGGGCCACTACGAGCAGTACTTC
TRBV10-3	TRBJ2-1	15	TRBD2	NA	CAIKGTSGGRDEQFF	TGTGCCATCAAAGGGACTAGCGGGGGACGGGATGAGCAGTTCTTC
TRBV24-1	TRBJ2-3	16	NA	few	CATSEVDLGRTDTQYF	TGTGCCACCAGTGAGGTCGACTTGGGCCGCACAGATACGCAGTATTTT
TRBV7-3	TRBJ2-1	15	TRBD1	many	CASSYGRGTYNEQFF	TGTGCCAGCAGCTACGGCAGGGGGACATACAATGAGCAGTTCTTC
TRBV25-1	TRBJ2-7	15	TRBD1	NA	CASSNVGTGTYEQYF	TGTGCCAGCAGTAATGTTGGGACAGGGACCTACGAGCAGTACTTC
TRBV6-1	TRBJ1-1	15	NA	few	CASRQGIVGNTEAFF	TGTGCCAGCAGACAGGGTATAGTTGGGAACACTGAAGCTTTCTTT
TRBV27	TRBJ1-1	13	NA	few	CASSQKRNTEAFF	TGTGCCAGCAGTCAGAAAAGGAACACTGAAGCTTTCTTT
TRBV16	TRBJ2-2	16	NA	few	CASSQWLAENTGELFF	TGTGCCAGCAGCCAATGGTTAGCGGAGAACACCGGGGAGCTGTTTTTT
TRBV19	TRBJ2-1	14	NA	NA	CASSIGADYNEQFF	TGTGCCAGTAGTATAGGTGCGGACTACAATGAGCAGTTCTTC
TRBV7-9	TRBJ2-7	14	NA	many	CASSLGGSGYEQYF	TGTGCCAGCAGCTTAGGAGGATCAGGCTACGAGCAGTACTTC
TRBV2	TRBJ2-7	12	NA	many	CASSVDRNEQYF	TGTGCCAGCAGCGTCGACAGAAACGAGCAGTACTTC
TRBV19	TRBJ1-2	11	NA	few	CASSEYYGYTF	TGTGCCAGTAGTGAGTATTATGGCTACACCTTC
TRBV2	TRBJ2-1	17	TRBD2	few	CASSDPGLAGGHNEQFF	TGTGCCAGCAGTGATCCGGGACTAGCGGGGGGACACAATGAGCAGTTCTTC
TRBV12-5	TRBJ2-3	14	NA	many	CASGIGTPWDTQYF	TGTGCTAGTGGTATTGGGACACCCTGGGATACGCAGTATTTT
TRBV7-9	TRBJ2-5	14	NA	NA	CASSNRDDPRAQYF	TGTGCCAGCAGCAACCGGGACGATCCTCGGGCCCAGTACTTC
TRBV5-1	TRBJ2-6	15	TRBD1	NA	CASSSFTGELDVLTF	TGCGCCAGCAGCTCGTTCACAGGGGAGCTCGACGTCCTGACTTTC
TRBV7-2	TRBJ1-2	15	TRBD1	many	CASSLRTGNVYGYTF	TGTGCCAGCAGCCTCCGGACAGGGAACGTATATGGCTACACCTTC
TRBV7-2	TRBJ2-7	14	TRBD2	NA	CASRPGLAGGGQYF	TGTGCCAGCAGGCCGGGACTAGCGGGAGGGGGACAGTACTTC
TRBV6-7	TRBJ1-4	16	NA	NA	CASKVGRGSNNEKLFF	TGTGCCAGCAAAGTTGGACGAGGATCGAATAATGAAAAACTGTTTTTT
TRBV3-1	TRBJ2-7	13	NA	many	CASSQDPTYEQYF	TGTGCCAGCAGCCAAGATCCAACCTACGAGCAGTACTTC
TRBV12-3/TRBV12-4	TRBJ1-6	15	TRBD1	NA	CASSWDRGIGSPLHF	TGTGCCAGCAGTTGGGACAGGGGCATAGGTTCACCCCTCCACTTT
TRBV6-6	TRBJ2-6	17	NA	many	CASSTLGLRTGANVLTF	TGTGCCAGCAGTACCCTGGGACTTCGGACTGGGGCCAACGTCCTGACTTTC
TRBV10-3	TRBJ1-2	15	NA	NA	CAISESGGGGYGYTF	TGTGCCATCAGTGAGTCTGGGGGAGGAGGCTATGGCTACACCTTC
TRBV6-5	TRBJ1-3	18	NA	NA	CASSTRALADPSGNTIYF	TGTGCCAGCAGCACCCGGGCCCTCGCCGATCCCTCTGGAAACACCATATATTTT
TRBV25-1	TRBJ2-1	13	NA	NA	CASSDLRCNEQFF	TGTGCCAGCAGTGATCTACGGTGCAATGAACAGTTCTTC
TRBV30	TRBJ2-3	14	TRBD1	NA	CAWIQGGRRNTQYF	TGTGCCTGGATACAGGGGGGCCGCAGAAATACGCAGTATTTT
TRBV20-1	TRBJ1-4	14	NA	many	CSAKPGQGGEKLFF	TGCAGTGCAAAGCCGGGGCAGGGCGGGGAAAAACTGTTTTTT
TRBV14	TRBJ2-2	13	NA	many	CAVRRSYTGELFF	TGCGCAGTGCGGCGGTCTTACACCGGGGAGCTGTTTTTT
TRBV7-9	TRBJ2-3	16	NA	NA	CASSLGRVPFTDTQYF	TGTGCCAGCAGCTTAGGAAGGGTTCCGTTCACAGATACGCAGTATTTT
TRBV14	TRBJ1-1	15	NA	few	CASSQAPIGNTEAFF	TGTGCCAGCAGCCAAGCTCCCATTGGAAACACTGAAGCTTTCTTT
TRBV13	TRBJ2-1	18	TRBD2	NA	CASSLLSGGASSYNEQFF	TGTGCCAGCAGCCTCCTTAGCGGGGGGGCCAGCTCCTACAATGAGCAGTTCTTC
TRBV9	TRBJ1-5	15	NA	NA	CASSVGSDSRQPQHF	TGTGCCAGCAGCGTAGGGTCTGACTCCAGACAGCCCCAGCATTTT
TRBV19	TRBJ1-1	14	NA	few	CASRGRDLNTEAFF	TGTGCCAGTAGGGGCAGGGACCTGAACACTGAAGCTTTCTTT
TRBV2	TRBJ1-3	14	NA	many	CASSSGPVGNTIYF	TGTGCCAGCAGCTCCGGACCGGTAGGAAACACCATATATTTT
TRBV7-2	TRBJ1-6	16	NA	many	CASSLSSGSYNSPLHF	TGTGCCAGCAGCTTATCCTCTGGCTCCTATAATTCACCCCTCCACTTT
TRBV12-3/TRBV12-4	TRBJ1-2	17	NA	many	CASSSSGGLGANYGYTF	TGTGCCAGCAGTTCCAGCGGGGGTTTGGGGGCTAACTATGGCTACACCTTC
TRBV5-1	TRBJ2-7	14	TRBD1	many	CASEKGQGSYEQYF	TGCGCCAGCGAAAAAGGACAGGGGAGCTACGAGCAGTACTTC
TRBV7-9	TRBJ2-7	14	TRBD2	once	CASSSSAAGGEQYF	TGTGCCAGCAGCTCTTCGGCGGCGGGGGGCGAGCAGTACTTC